This TCR beta chain was captured by sequencing in a study of cytomegalovirus exposure and HLA in healthy donors. General observations from the study: Other equally common chains were less clonally expanded than HLA-associated TCR beta chains, a later analysis showed. In an earlier analysis, productive rearrangement rates for most beta V segments clustered near 87% or 30%. The study designated 160 or so TCR beta chains cytomegalovirus-associated. In presence/absence analyses, roughly uniform sequencing depth across donors was assumed.

Primers for the PCR totalled 60 Vbeta and 13 Jbeta. Assay used: immunoSEQ multiplex PCR; TCRdb lists only in-frame clones, some missing. The sample has some 200,000 clones, roughly 80% seen once. The length of the CDR3 is 16 residues. The ends lost 3 bases at V and 6 bases at J; junction bases unmatched: 3. Germline V gene lookup returns CDR1 SGHNT and CDR2 YYREEE (reference sequence). For this clone: Its antigen is not known.

The sample taken for sequencing was PBMCs. The chain joins TRBV5-4 to TRBJ2-2, with TRBD2 matching 15 bases. The sequence came from a woman between 45 and 60 years old in good health and CMV-seropositive. DNA for the CDR3: TGTGCCAGCAGCTGGACTAGCGGGGGGGCCGCCGGGGAGCTGTTTTTT. This gives the protein CASSWTSGGAAGELFF.